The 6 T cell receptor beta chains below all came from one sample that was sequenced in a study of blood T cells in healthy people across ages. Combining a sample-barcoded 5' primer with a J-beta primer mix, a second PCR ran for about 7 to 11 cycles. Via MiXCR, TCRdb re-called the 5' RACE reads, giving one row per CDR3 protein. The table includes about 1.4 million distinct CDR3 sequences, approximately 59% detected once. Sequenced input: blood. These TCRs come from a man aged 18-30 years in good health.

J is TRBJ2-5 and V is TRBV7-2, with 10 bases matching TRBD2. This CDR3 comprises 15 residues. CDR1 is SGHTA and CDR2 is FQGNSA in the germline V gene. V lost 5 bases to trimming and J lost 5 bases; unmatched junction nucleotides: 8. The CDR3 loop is CASSQSGGAWETQYF. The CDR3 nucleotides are TGTGCCAGCAGCCAAAGCGGGGGGGCCTGGGAGACCCAGTACTTC.

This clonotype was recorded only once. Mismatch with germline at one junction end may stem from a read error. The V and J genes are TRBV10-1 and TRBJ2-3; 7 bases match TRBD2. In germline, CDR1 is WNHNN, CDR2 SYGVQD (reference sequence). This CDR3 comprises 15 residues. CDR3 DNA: TGCGCCAGCAGCGAGTTGCGGGGGAGGGAAGATACGCAGTATTTT. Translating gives CASSELRGREDTQYF.

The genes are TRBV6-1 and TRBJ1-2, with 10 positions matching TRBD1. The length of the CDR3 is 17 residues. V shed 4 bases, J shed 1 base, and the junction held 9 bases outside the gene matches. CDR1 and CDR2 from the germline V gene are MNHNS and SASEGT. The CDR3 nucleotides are TGTGCCAGCAGTGGGAGAGACAGGGGGCCGCTTAACTATGGCTACACCTTC. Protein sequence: CASSGRDRGPLNYGYTF.

This CDR3 reads CATSESGTVGNIQYF. CDR3 nucleotides: TGTGCCACCAGTGAATCCGGGACAGTTGGAAACATTCAGTACTTC. The chain joins TRBV24-1 to TRBJ2-4; 7 bases line up with TRBD1. The CDR3 runs 15 residues. Germline trimming cut 4 bases from V and 6 bases from J; bases unmatched to any gene: 8. The germline CDR1 and CDR2 sequences are KGHDR and SFDVKD.

Here the CDR3 reads CSVEGPQGASEKLFF. The CDR3 DNA follows: TGCAGCGTTGAAGGTCCCCAGGGGGCAAGTGAAAAACTGTTTTTT. The genes are TRBV29-1 and TRBJ1-4; 8 bases match TRBD1. J lost 7 bases, V lost 1 base, and 8 bases had no gene match. CDR1 SQVTM and CDR2 ANQGSEA come from the germline V gene. The CDR3 totals 15 residues.

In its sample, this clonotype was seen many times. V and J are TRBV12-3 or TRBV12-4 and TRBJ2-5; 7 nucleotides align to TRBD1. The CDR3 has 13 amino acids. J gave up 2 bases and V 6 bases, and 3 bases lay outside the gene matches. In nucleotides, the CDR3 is TGTGCCAGCAGCCGGGACAGACAAGAGACCCAGTACTTC. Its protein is CASSRDRQETQYF.